These T cell receptor beta chains were read from a single sample in a study of cytomegalovirus exposure and HLA in healthy donors. Data came from immunoSEQ multiplex PCR; TCRdb stores just in-frame clones and leaves some out. The table has about 88,000 clones, 55% to 75% seen once; the top ten hold around 15%. Specimen: PBMCs. Receptor source: a woman aged 18-35 years in good health and CMV-seropositive. Both conserved end residues are part of each CDR3. The D gene is left open where the match is weak. A row's size may be missing; if present it is once, few, many or a size class.

NA,TRBJ2-3,17,TRBD2,TRBV5-6,CASSLESSGRISDTQYF,TGTGCCAGCAGCCTTGAGTCTAGCGGGAGGATATCAGATACGCAGTATTTT
NA,TRBJ2-2,14,TRBD1,TRBV19,CASRGQGWGGELFF,TGTGCCAGTAGGGGACAGGGCTGGGGCGGGGAGCTGTTTTTT
NA,TRBJ2-6,15,NA,TRBV6-4,CASSLEGAGANVLTF,TGTGCCAGCAGTCTTGAGGGAGCTGGGGCCAACGTCCTGACTTTC
NA,TRBJ1-1,16,TRBD1,TRBV18,CASSPLQGAKNTEAFF,TGTGCCAGCTCGCCCCTCCAGGGGGCTAAGAACACTGAAGCTTTCTTT
NA,TRBJ1-1,13,NA,TRBV27,CASSSGVNTEAFF,TGTGCCAGCAGTTCGGGAGTGAACACTGAAGCTTTCTTT
once,TRBJ2-1,15,TRBD1,TRBV4-3,CASSQGTGDYNEQFF,TGCGCCAGCAGCCAGGGGACAGGGGACTACAATGAGCAGTTCTTC
NA,TRBJ2-7,15,NA,TRBV11-2,CASSLVETVFYEQYF,TGTGCCAGCAGCTTAGTCGAGACAGTCTTCTACGAGCAGTACTTC
NA,TRBJ1-5,12,NA,TRBV7-2,CASSFGGPPQHF,TGTGCCAGCAGCTTCGGGGGACCGCCCCAGCATTTT
NA,TRBJ2-7,14,TRBD2,TRBV5-4,CASSGGGKGNEQYF,TGTGCCAGCAGCGGGGGAGGGAAGGGGAACGAGCAGTACTTC
few,TRBJ2-6,17,TRBD1,TRBV5-4,CASSPGTGSSGANVLTF,TGTGCCAGCAGCCCGGGGACAGGGTCCTCTGGGGCCAACGTCCTGACTTTC
NA,TRBJ1-1,13,NA,TRBV6-1,CARRWVRSTEAFF,TGTGCCAGGAGGTGGGTAAGAAGCACTGAAGCTTTCTTT
NA,TRBJ1-1,14,TRBD1,TRBV18,CASSPGDRARGTFF,TGTGCCAGCTCACCCGGGGACAGGGCCCGGGGTACTTTCTTT
NA,TRBJ1-2,11,NA,TRBV27,CASSSGYGYTF,TGTGCCAGCAGTTCAGGATATGGCTACACCTTC
NA,TRBJ2-3,15,TRBD2,TRBV7-6,CASSFLAGGTDTQYF,TGTGCCAGCAGCTTTCTAGCGGGGGGCACAGATACGCAGTATTTT
NA,TRBJ1-3,14,NA,TRBV5-6,CASSLSLSGNTIYF,TGTGCCAGCAGCTTGAGCCTCTCTGGAAACACCATATATTTT
NA,TRBJ2-1,15,TRBD2,TRBV9,CASSASGSSYNEQFF,TGTGCCAGCAGCGCTAGCGGGAGCTCCTACAATGAGCAGTTCTTC
NA,TRBJ2-1,15,TRBD2,TRBV9,CASSVGAGGHDEQFF,TGTGCCAGCAGCGTAGGAGCGGGGGGGCATGATGAGCAGTTCTTC
NA,TRBJ1-6,13,TRBD1,TRBV6-1,CASKGQGVSPLHF,TGTGCCAGCAAGGGACAGGGTGTGTCACCCCTCCACTTT
NA,TRBJ2-1,11,NA,TRBV20-1,CSAVERNEQFF,TGCAGTGCTGTGGAGCGGAATGAGCAGTTCTTC
NA,TRBJ1-4,14,TRBD1,TRBV6-5,CASRPTGGGEKLFF,TGTGCCAGCAGGCCTACAGGGGGCGGTGAAAAACTGTTTTTT
NA,TRBJ1-2,13,NA,TRBV5-5,CASSVGAGGGYTF,TGTGCCAGCAGCGTCGGAGCCGGCGGGGGCTACACCTTC
NA,TRBJ1-1,18,NA,TRBV5-5,CASSLLWGQVIMNTEAFF,TGTGCCAGCAGTCTCTTGTGGGGGCAGGTCATCATGAACACTGAAGCTTTCTTT
few,TRBJ2-1,15,NA,TRBV6-5,CASSYSMAVYNEQFF,TGTGCCAGCAGTTACTCCATGGCGGTCTACAATGAGCAGTTCTTC
NA,TRBJ1-1,13,NA,TRBV7-2,CASSLGGDTEAFF,TGTGCCAGCAGCTTAGGGGGCGACACTGAAGCTTTCTTT
NA,TRBJ2-7,14,NA,TRBV21-1,CASSKVTGSYEQYF,TGTGCCAGCAGCAAAGTTACAGGATCCTACGAGCAGTACTTC
NA,TRBJ2-3,15,TRBD1,TRBV11-2,CASSLVGQGSDTQYF,TGTGCCAGCAGTCTTGTGGGACAGGGATCAGATACGCAGTATTTT
many,TRBJ2-1,15,TRBD2,TRBV6-4,CASSELAGAGNEQFF,TGTGCCAGCAGTGAGCTAGCGGGAGCCGGCAATGAGCAGTTCTTC
NA,TRBJ1-6,17,NA,TRBV11-2,CASSLESGSSYNSPLHF,TGTGCCAGCAGCTTAGAGTCAGGCTCCTCCTATAATTCACCCCTCCACTTT
NA,TRBJ1-3,15,NA,TRBV7-8,CASSPYDRSGNTIYF,TGTGCCAGCAGCCCATATGACAGGTCCGGAAACACCATATATTTT
few,TRBJ2-1,15,NA,TRBV4-1,CASSQAGGSYNEQFF,TGCGCCAGCAGCCAAGCGGGTGGCTCCTACAATGAGCAGTTCTTC
NA,TRBJ1-2,12,NA,TRBV28,CASSTANYGYTF,TGTGCCAGCAGTACAGCTAACTATGGCTACACCTTC
NA,TRBJ2-5,14,NA,TRBV5-8,CASSLGQGRETQYF,TGTGCCAGCAGCTTGGGGCAGGGAAGGGAGACCCAGTACTTC
NA,TRBJ1-4,14,TRBD1,TRBV7-9,CASSPRQGNEKLFF,TGTGCCAGCAGCCCGCGACAGGGGAATGAAAAACTGTTTTTT
NA,TRBJ2-3,14,NA,TRBV25-1,CASSDNRVTDTQYF,TGTGCCAGCAGTGACAACAGGGTAACAGATACGCAGTATTTT
once,TRBJ1-2,18,NA,TRBV10-3,CAISEPQGGGMEQGGYTF,TGTGCCATCAGTGAGCCTCAGGGCGGGGGGATGGAGCAGGGCGGCTACACCTTC
NA,TRBJ2-5,16,TRBD2,TRBV9,CATSSGGSGGQETQYF,TGTGCCACTTCGTCAGGGGGTAGCGGGGGACAAGAGACCCAGTACTTC
few,TRBJ2-4,14,TRBD2,TRBV5-4,CASIWKGRENIQYF,TGTGCCAGCATCTGGAAAGGGAGGGAAAACATTCAGTACTTC
once,TRBJ2-1,18,NA,TRBV5-4,CASSLDFAGPSSYNEQFF,TGTGCCAGCAGCTTGGATTTTGCAGGGCCTAGCTCCTACAATGAGCAGTTCTTC
NA,TRBJ1-1,15,TRBD1,TRBV30,CAWSKTGVMNTEAFF,TGTGCCTGGAGTAAGACAGGGGTAATGAACACTGAAGCTTTCTTT
NA,TRBJ2-7,16,TRBD2,TRBV4-2,CASSQGRREKAYEQYF,TGTGCCAGCAGCCAAGGTAGGCGGGAGAAGGCGTACGAGCAGTACTTC
NA,TRBJ2-7,15,NA,TRBV7-9,CASSSLTSKGDEQYF,TGTGCCAGCAGCTCACTTACTAGTAAAGGCGACGAGCAGTACTTC
NA,TRBJ1-2,13,NA,TRBV14,CASSPGGYYGYTF,TGTGCCAGCAGCCCCGGGGGGTACTATGGCTACACCTTC